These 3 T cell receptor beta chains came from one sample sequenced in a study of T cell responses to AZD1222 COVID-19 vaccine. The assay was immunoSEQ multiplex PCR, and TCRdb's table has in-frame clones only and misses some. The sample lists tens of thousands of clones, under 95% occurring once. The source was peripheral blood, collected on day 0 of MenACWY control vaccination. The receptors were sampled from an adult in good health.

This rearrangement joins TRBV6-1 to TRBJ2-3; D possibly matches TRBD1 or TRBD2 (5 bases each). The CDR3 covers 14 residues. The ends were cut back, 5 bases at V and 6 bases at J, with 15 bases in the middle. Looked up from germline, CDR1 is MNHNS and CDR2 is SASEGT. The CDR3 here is CASSSWDAEDTQYF. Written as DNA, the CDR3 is TGTGCCAGCAGTTCATGGGACGCCGAGGATACGCAGTATTTT.

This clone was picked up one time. The CDR3 bases are TGTGCCAGTAGTAGACAGGGGTCTCTCCATGGCTACACCTTC. Translating gives CASSRQGSLHGYTF. This chain joins TRBV19 and TRBJ1-2; 8 bases match TRBD1. Per germline, CDR1 LNHDA and CDR2 SQIVND (reference sequence). V lost 4 bases and J lost 6; bases outside the gene matches: 7. The CDR3 totals 14 residues.

Here the CDR3 reads CASSPQGNYGYTF. Here the CDR3 DNA reads TGTGCCAGCAGCCCACAGGGTAACTATGGCTACACCTTC. This chain links TRBV7-9 with TRBJ1-2, with D possibly matching TRBD1 (6 bases). CDR3 length equals 13 residues. Trimming stripped 5 bases from V and 1 base from J, with 8 bases between. Germline CDR1 is SEHNR and CDR2 is FQNEAQ (reference sequence).